This TCR beta chain stems from a study of low-dose radiotherapy and immunotherapy resistance in tumors. This sample's time point: before trial treatment. Eligible patients had advanced solid tumors lacking tumor-infiltrating lymphocytes. Looked up from germline, CDR1 is DFQATT and CDR2 is SNEGSKA (reference sequence). The CDR3 extends over 11 amino acids. With V trimmed by 6 bases and J by 7 bases, 4 bases remained unmatched. In the case of this clonotype: This likely traces to a read error, being one base from a far larger clone.

Both a constant-region primer and a V-primer adapter served to amplify TCRs across 15 to 20 PCR cycles. Following isolation, mRNA was amplified via in vitro transcription. TCRdb redid the calling of the reads with MiXCR, one entry per CDR3 protein. Of tens of thousands of distinct CDR3 sequences listed, 10% to 15% are singletons. The sequence was obtained from a female donor with ovarian cancer. The specimen comprised PBMCs, sampled before treatment. The V gene is TRBV20-1, the J gene TRBJ2-7, with 9 bases lining up with TRBD1. The CDR3 spells CSAGQGGEQYF. In DNA form, the CDR3 reads TGCAGTGCGGGACAGGGAGGAGAGCAGTACTTC.